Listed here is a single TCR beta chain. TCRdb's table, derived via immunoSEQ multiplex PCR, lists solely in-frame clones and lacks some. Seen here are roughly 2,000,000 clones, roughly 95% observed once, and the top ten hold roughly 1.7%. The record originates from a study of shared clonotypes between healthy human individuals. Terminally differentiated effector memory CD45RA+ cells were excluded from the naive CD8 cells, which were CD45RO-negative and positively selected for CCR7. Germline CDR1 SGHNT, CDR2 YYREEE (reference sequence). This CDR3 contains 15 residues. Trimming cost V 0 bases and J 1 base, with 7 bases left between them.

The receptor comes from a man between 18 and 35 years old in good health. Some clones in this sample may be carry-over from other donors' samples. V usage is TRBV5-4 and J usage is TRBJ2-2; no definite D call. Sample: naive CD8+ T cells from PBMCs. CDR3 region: CASSLGQLNTGELFF. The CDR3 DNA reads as TGTGCCAGCAGCTTGGGCCAGCTGAACACCGGGGAGCTGTTTTTT.